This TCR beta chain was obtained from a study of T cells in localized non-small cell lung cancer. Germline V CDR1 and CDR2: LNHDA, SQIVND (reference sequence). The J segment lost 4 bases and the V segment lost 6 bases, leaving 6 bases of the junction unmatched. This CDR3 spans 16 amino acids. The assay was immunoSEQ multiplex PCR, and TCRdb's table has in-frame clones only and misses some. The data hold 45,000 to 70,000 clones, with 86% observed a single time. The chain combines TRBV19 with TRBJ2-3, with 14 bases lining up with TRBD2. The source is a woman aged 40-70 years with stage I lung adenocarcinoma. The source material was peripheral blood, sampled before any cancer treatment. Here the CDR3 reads CASSPGTSGGADTQYF. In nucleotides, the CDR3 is TGTGCCAGTAGCCCAGGGACTAGCGGGGGTGCAGATACGCAGTATTTT.